The sequence of this T cell receptor beta chain was determined in a study of blood T cell repertoires in COVID-19. Study summary: Specimens from acute and convalescent COVID-19 originated in the United States, Italy and Spain. T cells, B-cell-depleted T cells, or PBMCs provided the cDNA or gDNA that served as material.

J was trimmed by 4 bases and V by 0 bases; bases with no gene match: 4. The germline V gene encodes CDR1 SGHRS and CDR2 YFSETQ. This CDR3 spans 15 amino acids. Original processing methods: Reference gene primers were amplified, and this amplification served to estimate nucleated cell counts. Sequencing used immunoSEQ multiplex PCR; TCRdb keeps in-frame clones, though not all of them. V, J and clone size derive from that table, while D and trimming were established from the DNA sequence. The sample consists of 200,000 to 300,000 clones, 88% of them appearing once. This chain uses TRBV5-1 with TRBJ2-1; 7 bases are shared with TRBD2. The sample consisted of peripheral blood. This clonotype originated in a man in his sixties who had recovered from COVID-19. DNA for the CDR3: TGCGCCAGCAGCTTGGACGGGGGGATATACAATGAGCAGTTCTTC. This codes for CASSLDGGIYNEQFF.